This T cell receptor (beta chain) was obtained from a study of T cell clones after liver transplantation. Study overall: TCRbeta sequencing after a pre-transplant mixed lymphocyte reaction identified graft-donor-reactive clones, later tracked in post-transplant blood. Overall study results and limits: Circulating graft-donor-reactive CD4 TCRbeta sequences fell significantly post-transplant in most of the 8 subjects. Post-transplant time points were not standardized, so conclusions are preliminary.

Comment on this clone: The antigen is not known.

The method was immunoSEQ multiplex PCR; TCRdb's version includes in-frame clones alone and lacks a portion of them. The sample records roughly 20,000 clones, around nine tenths being singletons. Thawed unstimulated PBMCs were FACS-sorted by CD3, CD4 and CD8 into two populations. The CDR3 has 12 amino acids. CDR1 SEHNR and CDR2 FQNEAQ come from the germline V gene (reference sequence). Trimming stripped 6 bases from V and 7 bases from J, with 13 bases between. Sequenced here: CD8+ T cells from blood, sampled before liver transplant. The chain uses TRBV7-9 and TRBJ2-7; D is possibly TRBD2 (5 bases). This TCR came from a human donor who received a liver transplant. The CDR3 nucleotides are TGTGCCAGCAGTTCGACCGAGCGGGAGCAGTACTTC. It encodes CASSSTEREQYF.